The 17 T cell receptor beta chains below come from one sample, sequenced in a study of cytomegalovirus exposure and HLA in healthy donors (dated by TCRdb to the late 2010s). Library construction relied on the immunoSEQ multiplex PCR assay. In TCRdb, the immuneACCESS table is reduced to in-frame sequences with V and J assigned. These tables do not hold every clone; where another copy was compared, an unresolved V gene accounts for under half, and the others remain unexplained. For this sample there are 100,000 to 150,000 clones; about 91% appear just once. The top ten constitute around 1.3% of the sample. Specimen: PBMCs. Receptors were obtained from a woman aged 18-35 years in good health and CMV-seronegative.

The table lists this clone with many counts. CDR3 sequence: CASSLITDTGELFF. The CDR3 nucleotides read TGCGCCAGCAGCTTGATTACGGACACCGGGGAGCTGTTTTTT. The rearrangement links TRBV5-1 to TRBJ2-2; D unclear. Germline assignment: CDR1 SGHRS and CDR2 YFSETQ. CDR3 size: 14 residues. V was cut by 1 base and J by 3 bases, with 7 bases left in between.

This clone has only one observation. The V gene is TRBV28, the J gene TRBJ1-2; D call uncertain. Deletions cut 2 bases from V and 8 bases from J, with 9 bases between. Per germline, CDR1 MDHEN and CDR2 SYDVKM. The CDR3 loop spans 12 amino acids. The CDR3 sequence is CASSLSAWGYTF. For the CDR3, the DNA is TGTGCCAGCAGTTTAAGCGCCTGGGGCTACACCTTC.

This chain connects TRBV20-1 to TRBJ2-7, with TRBD1 identical over 8 bases. The CDR3 length is 11 residues. The junction had 7 bases not matched to a gene; V was cut back by 6 bases and J by 9 bases. Germline V CDR1 and CDR2: DFQATT, SNEGSKA (reference sequence). This chain's CDR3 is CSADRDRSQYF. The CDR3 DNA is TGCAGTGCGGACCGGGACAGGTCGCAGTACTTC.

This clone was detected many times. V gene TRBV5-4 combines with J gene TRBJ1-2; no reliable D call. The CDR3 length is 14 residues. Trimming removed 1 base at V and 8 bases at J, with 15 bases between. CDR1 and CDR2 from the germline V gene are SGHNT and YYREEE (reference sequence). The CDR3 DNA reads as TGTGCCAGCAGCTTGTCTTCTGTGGTTGGCGGCTACACCTTC. Its translation is CASSLSSVVGGYTF.

The rearrangement joins TRBV5-1 to TRBJ2-3; D is unclear. With 2 bases removed from V and 2 bases from J, the gap between germline ends came to 6 bases. CDR1 is SGHRS, CDR2 YFSETQ, per germline. CDR3 length: 13 residues. CDR3 coding DNA: TGCGCCAGCAGCTTCCAGGCCACAGATACGCAGTATTTT. This translates into CASSFQATDTQYF.

V usage is TRBV4-1 and J usage is TRBJ2-7, with D unclear. This CDR3 region has 13 residues. Germline V CDR1 and CDR2: MGHRA, YSYEKL. The ends were cut back, 1 base at V and 2 bases at J, with 6 bases in the middle. The CDR3 DNA follows: TGCGCCAGCAGCCAAGTCGGTACCTACGAGCAGTACTTC. Translation: CASSQVGTYEQYF.

The table lists this clone with a count of one. V usage is TRBV4-2 and J usage is TRBJ2-3; the D is unclear. In germline, CDR1 is LGHNA, CDR2 YNFKEQ. The CDR3 covers 14 residues. The V and J ends lost 4 bases and 3 bases respectively, with 11 bases between them. The chain's CDR3 is CASSPEKATDTQYF. CDR3 coding DNA: TGTGCCAGCAGCCCAGAAAAAGCGACAGATACGCAGTATTTT.

J is TRBJ1-5 and V is TRBV5-4; 7 bases are a match to TRBD1. Trimming cost V 4 bases and J 10 bases; bases outside gene matches: 8. The CDR3 is 13 amino acids. Germline V lookup: CDR1 SGHNT, CDR2 YYREEE (reference sequence). DNA of the CDR3: TGTGCCAGCAGCCGGGACAGAATCCCCCCCCAGCATTTT. Translated: CASSRDRIPPQHF. The entire variable domain, with the rest obtained from reference TRBV5-4 and TRBJ1-5, is as follows: ETGVTQSPTHLIKTRGQQVTLRCSSQSGHNTVSWYQQALGQGPQFIFQYYREEENGRGNFPPRFSGLQFPNYSSELNVNALELDDSALYLCASSRDRIPPQHFGDGTRLSIL.

The V gene is TRBV6-6, the J gene TRBJ2-3; 9 bases line up with TRBD1. V trimming: 0 bases; J trimming: 4 bases; junction bases outside the gene matches: 5. There are 16 residues in the CDR3. Germline values: CDR1 MNHNY, CDR2 SVGAGI (reference sequence). The CDR3 loop reads CASSYSTGQGSDTQYF. The CDR3 bases are TGTGCCAGCAGTTACTCGACGGGACAGGGATCAGATACGCAGTATTTT.

The chain is built from TRBV15 and TRBJ2-5, with 7 bases aligning to TRBD1. Losses at the gene ends were 4 bases for V and 6 bases for J; bases not matched to a gene: 11. Germline V gives CDR1 LNHNV, CDR2 YYDKDF (reference sequence). The CDR3 extends over 15 amino acids. The CDR3 reads CATSINRGVEKTQYF. In DNA form, the CDR3 reads TGTGCCACCAGCATTAACAGGGGTGTAGAAAAGACCCAGTACTTC.

The J gene is TRBJ1-3, the V gene TRBV7-2; tentatively, D is TRBD1 (6 bases). The CDR3 extends over 15 amino acids. Trimming removed 3 bases at V and 4 bases at J, with 13 bases between. Germline V lookup: CDR1 SGHTA, CDR2 FQGNSA. CDR3 residues: CASSFAGTTGNTIYF. DNA for the CDR3: TGTGCCAGCAGCTTCGCCGGGACAACAGGAAACACCATATATTTT.

This CDR3 is CASSLAGSPRASEQYF. Here the CDR3 DNA reads TGTGCCAGCAGCCTCGCCGGTAGCCCCAGGGCGAGCGAGCAGTACTTC. This rearrangement joins TRBV5-6 to TRBJ2-7; D is perhaps TRBD1 (5 bases). Trimming took off 4 bases at V and 6 bases at J, with 23 bases between the two ends. Looked up from germline, CDR1 is SGHDT and CDR2 is YYEEEE. This CDR3 is built from 16 residues.

The chain has TRBV2 and TRBJ1-6, with D hard to call. The germline V gene has CDR1 SNHLY and CDR2 FYNNEI. V shed 3 bases and J shed 3 bases, with 6 bases lying between them. This CDR3 is built from 14 residues. This CDR3 reads CASSDYGYNSPLHF. CDR3 DNA sequence: TGTGCCAGCAGTGACTATGGCTATAATTCACCCCTCCACTTT. Full variable domain (missing parts from reference TRBV2 and TRBJ1-6): EPEVTQTPSHQVTQMGQEVILRCVPISNHLYFYWYRQILGQKVEFLVSFYNNEISEKSEIFDDQFSVERPDGSNFTLKIRSTKLEDSAMYFCASSDYGYNSPLHFGNGTRLTVT.

The chain is built from TRBV5-6 and TRBJ2-1, with TRBD2 matching 9 bases. V was clipped by 2 bases and J by 2 bases; unmatched bases: 5. Germline CDR1 SGHDT, CDR2 YYEEEE. The CDR3 length is 16 residues. The CDR3: CASSFLSGGTYNEQFF. CDR3 nucleotide sequence: TGTGCCAGCAGCTTTCTTAGCGGGGGAACCTACAATGAGCAGTTCTTC.

This sequence joins TRBV7-2 and TRBJ1-1, with a possible D match to TRBD1 (6 bases). Germline CDR1 SGHTA, CDR2 FQGNSA. The CDR3 has 12 residues. Trimming cost V 5 bases and J 7 bases, with 11 bases left between them. CDR3 protein: CASSPGTLEAFF. CDR3 sequence (DNA): TGTGCCAGCAGCCCGGGGACACTTGAAGCTTTCTTT.

The V gene is TRBV6-5, the J gene TRBJ1-4; no clear D gene. The CDR3 is 11 amino acids. The V and J ends lost 7 bases and 8 bases respectively, with 8 bases between them. The germline V gene encodes CDR1 MNHEY and CDR2 SVGAGI. The CDR3 nucleotides read TGTGCCAGCACAGCGGAGGAAAAACTGTTTTTT. This sequence encodes CASTAEEKLFF.

The chain has TRBV11-2 and TRBJ1-2, with TRBD1 matching 8 bases. The V segment lost 5 bases and the J segment 2 bases; nucleotides outside the gene matches: 4. CDR3 length: 14 residues. The germline V gene has CDR1 SGHAT and CDR2 FQNNGV. CDR3 region: CASSPGQGNYGYTF. DNA of the CDR3: TGTGCCAGCAGCCCCGGACAGGGAAACTATGGCTACACCTTC.